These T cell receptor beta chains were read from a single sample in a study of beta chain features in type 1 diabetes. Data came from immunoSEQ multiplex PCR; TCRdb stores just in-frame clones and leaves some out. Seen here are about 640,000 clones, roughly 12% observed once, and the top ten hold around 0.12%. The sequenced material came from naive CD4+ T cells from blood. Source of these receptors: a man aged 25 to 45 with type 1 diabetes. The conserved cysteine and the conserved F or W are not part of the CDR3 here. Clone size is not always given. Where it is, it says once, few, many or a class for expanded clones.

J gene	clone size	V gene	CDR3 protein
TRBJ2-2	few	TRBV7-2	ASSSSNTGELF
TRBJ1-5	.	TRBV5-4	ASSLKGAQPQH
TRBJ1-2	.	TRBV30	AWSPRDKTYGYT
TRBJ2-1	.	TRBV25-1	ASSLPGSPNYNEQF
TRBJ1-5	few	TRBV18	ASSPQKANNQPQH
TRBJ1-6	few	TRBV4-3	ASSRSPQTGDSPLH
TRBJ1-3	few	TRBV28	ASRGAGTATGNTIY
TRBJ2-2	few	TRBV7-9	ASSLQGPNTGELF
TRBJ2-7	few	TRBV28	ASSGTWYEQY
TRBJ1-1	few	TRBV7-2	ASSPGGVNTEAF
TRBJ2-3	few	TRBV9	ASTLGDYSTDTQY
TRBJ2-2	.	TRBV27	ASSFMSGELF